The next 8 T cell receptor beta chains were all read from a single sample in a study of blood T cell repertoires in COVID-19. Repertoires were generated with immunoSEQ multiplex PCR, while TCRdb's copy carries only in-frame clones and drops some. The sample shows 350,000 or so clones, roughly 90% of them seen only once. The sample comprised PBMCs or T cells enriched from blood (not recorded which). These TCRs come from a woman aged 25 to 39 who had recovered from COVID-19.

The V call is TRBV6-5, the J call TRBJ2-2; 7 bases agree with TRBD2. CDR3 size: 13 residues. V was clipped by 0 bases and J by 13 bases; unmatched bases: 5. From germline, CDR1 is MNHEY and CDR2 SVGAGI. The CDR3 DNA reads TGTGCCAGCAGTTACTCAATCGGGGGGTGGCTGTTTTTT. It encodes CASSYSIGGWLFF.

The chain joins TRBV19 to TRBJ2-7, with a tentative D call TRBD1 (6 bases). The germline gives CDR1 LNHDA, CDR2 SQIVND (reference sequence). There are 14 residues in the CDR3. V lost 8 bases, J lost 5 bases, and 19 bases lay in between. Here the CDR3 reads CASPMRGHGHEQYF. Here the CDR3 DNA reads TGTGCCAGTCCTATGAGGGGACATGGCCACGAGCAGTACTTC.

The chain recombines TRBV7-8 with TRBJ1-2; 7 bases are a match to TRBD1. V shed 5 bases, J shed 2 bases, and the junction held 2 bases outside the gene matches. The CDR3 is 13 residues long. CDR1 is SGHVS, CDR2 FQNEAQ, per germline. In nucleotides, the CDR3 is TGTGCCAGCAGCCAGACAGGGAACTATGGCTACACCTTC. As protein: CASSQTGNYGYTF.

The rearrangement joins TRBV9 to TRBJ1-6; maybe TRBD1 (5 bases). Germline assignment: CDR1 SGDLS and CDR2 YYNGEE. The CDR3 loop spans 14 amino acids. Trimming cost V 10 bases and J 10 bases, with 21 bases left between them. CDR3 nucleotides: TGTGCCGGTCCCCTGGCGGGGCTTGGGTCACCCCTCCACTTT. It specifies CAGPLAGLGSPLHF.

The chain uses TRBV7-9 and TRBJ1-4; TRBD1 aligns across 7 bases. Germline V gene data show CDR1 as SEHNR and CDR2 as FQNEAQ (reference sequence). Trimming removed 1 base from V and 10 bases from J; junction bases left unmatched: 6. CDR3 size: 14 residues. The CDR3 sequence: CASSLDPGQRKLFF. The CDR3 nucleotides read TGTGCCAGCAGCTTAGACCCGGGACAGAGAAAACTGTTTTTT. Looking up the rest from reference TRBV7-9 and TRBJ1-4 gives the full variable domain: DTGVSQNPRHKITKRGQNVTFRCDPISEHNRLYWYRQTLGQGPEFLTYFQNEAQLEKSRLLSDRFSAERPKGSFSTLEIQRTEQGDSAMYLCASSLDPGQRKLFFGSGTQLSVL.

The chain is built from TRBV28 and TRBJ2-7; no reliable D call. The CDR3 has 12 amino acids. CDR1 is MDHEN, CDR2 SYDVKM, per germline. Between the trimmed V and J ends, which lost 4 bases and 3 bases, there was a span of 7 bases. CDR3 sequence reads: CASSSSYYEQYF. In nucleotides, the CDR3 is TGTGCCAGCAGTTCCAGTTACTACGAGCAGTACTTC.

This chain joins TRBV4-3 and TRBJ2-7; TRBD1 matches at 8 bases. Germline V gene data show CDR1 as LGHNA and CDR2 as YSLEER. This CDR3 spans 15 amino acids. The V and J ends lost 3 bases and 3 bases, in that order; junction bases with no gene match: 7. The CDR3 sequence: CASSQARTGHYEQYF. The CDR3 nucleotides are TGCGCCAGCAGCCAGGCCCGGACAGGGCACTACGAGCAGTACTTC.

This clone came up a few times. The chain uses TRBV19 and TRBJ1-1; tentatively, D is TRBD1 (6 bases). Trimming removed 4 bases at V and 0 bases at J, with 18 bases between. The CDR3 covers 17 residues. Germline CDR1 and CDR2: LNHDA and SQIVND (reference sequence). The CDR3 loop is CASSSPRQATVNTEAFF. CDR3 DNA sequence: TGTGCCAGTAGTAGCCCCAGACAGGCGACAGTGAACACTGAAGCTTTCTTT.